A single sample gave rise to the 25 T cell receptor beta chains below, sequenced in a study of blood T cell repertoires in COVID-19. This table comes from immunoSEQ multiplex PCR, and its TCRdb copy is limited to in-frame clones, with some not included. The table includes about 130,000 clones, roughly three quarters detected once. The sequenced sample consisted of peripheral blood. Every receptor here comes from a man aged 80 or over with acute or convalescent COVID-19.

The V gene is TRBV7-9, the J gene TRBJ2-1, with D unresolved. Germline V gene lookup returns CDR1 SEHNR and CDR2 FQNEAQ (reference sequence). The length of the CDR3 is 15 residues. V shed 5 bases and J shed 3 bases, with 14 bases lying between them. The CDR3: CASSPNEVGYNEQFF. DNA for the CDR3: TGTGCCAGCAGCCCAAACGAGGTCGGCTACAATGAGCAGTTCTTC. Together with reference TRBV7-9 and TRBJ2-1, the CDR3 gives the full variable domain: DTGVSQNPRHKITKRGQNVTFRCDPISEHNRLYWYRQTLGQGPEFLTYFQNEAQLEKSRLLSDRFSAERPKGSFSTLEIQRTEQGDSAMYLCASSPNEVGYNEQFFGPGTRLTVL.

The chain carries TRBV6-5 and TRBJ2-3; TRBD1 agrees at 9 bases. V shed 5 bases and J 3 bases; nucleotides not matched to a gene: 3. The CDR3 consists of 14 residues. The germline gives CDR1 MNHEY, CDR2 SVGAGI. Here the CDR3 reads CASSLGTGTDTQYF. In DNA, the CDR3 is TGTGCCAGCAGTCTGGGGACAGGGACAGATACGCAGTATTTT.

The chain recombines TRBV6-5 with TRBJ1-6; D not resolved. The CDR3 has 15 amino acids. The germline V gene has CDR1 MNHEY and CDR2 SVGAGI. Trimming cost V 0 bases and J 9 bases, with 12 bases left between them. CDR3 amino acids: CASSYSSSGSSPLHF. In DNA, the CDR3 is TGTGCCAGCAGTTACTCGAGTTCCGGTTCTTCACCCCTCCACTTT.

The rearrangement links TRBV7-3 to TRBJ2-5; the match to TRBD1 covers 7 bases. Germline CDR1 and CDR2: SGHTA and FQGTGA. V shed 4 bases and J 4 bases; nucleotides not matched to a gene: 6. This CDR3 region has 14 residues. The CDR3 DNA is TGTGCCAGCAGCTCGACAGGGCAGGGAGAGACCCAGTACTTC. Its translation is CASSSTGQGETQYF.

The chain joins TRBV3-1 (or the pseudogene TRBV3-2) to TRBJ1-5; 9 nucleotides match TRBD1. V lost 0 bases, J lost 7 bases, and 7 bases stayed unmatched. Per germline, CDR1 LGHDT and CDR2 YNNKEL (reference sequence). The CDR3 runs to 16 residues. The CDR3, as DNA: TGTGCCAGCAGCCAAGATCAAACAGGGGGCGCACAGCCCCAGCATTTT. Amino acids: CASSQDQTGGAQPQHF.

The table lists this clone with a few counts. The chain employs TRBV18 and TRBJ2-2, with TRBD1 matching over 9 bases. Germline CDR1 KGHSH, CDR2 LQKENI. This CDR3 has 15 amino acids. The ends lost 1 base at V and 6 bases at J; junction bases unmatched: 3. This CDR3 reads CASSPQGQGAGELFF. CDR3 in DNA: TGTGCCAGCTCACCACAGGGACAGGGTGCCGGGGAGCTGTTTTTT.

The gene calls are TRBV5-4 and TRBJ2-7; 7 bases line up with TRBD2. V lost 7 bases, J lost 5 bases, and 9 bases stayed unmatched. CDR3 length: 13 amino acids. Germline CDR1 and CDR2: SGHNT and YYREEE (reference sequence). CDR3 coding DNA: TGTGCCAGCCGGGAGGTGGGCGGCCACGAGCAGTACTTC. Protein product: CASREVGGHEQYF.

The V call is TRBV11-3, the J call TRBJ2-3, with 13 bases fitting TRBD2. The CDR3 consists of 16 residues. Per the germline V gene, CDR1 is SGHNT and CDR2 is YENEEA. The junction had 2 bases not matched to a gene; V was cut back by 4 bases and J by 1 base. This chain's CDR3 is CASSSGTSGGTDTQYF. The CDR3 coding sequence is TGTGCCAGCAGCTCTGGGACTAGCGGGGGCACAGATACGCAGTATTTT.

This sequence joins TRBV5-1 and TRBJ1-1; a weak D match, TRBD1 (6 bases). Trimming took 0 bases from V and 1 from J, leaving 10 bases between them. This CDR3 contains 15 residues. Per germline, CDR1 SGHRS and CDR2 YFSETQ. For the CDR3, the DNA is TGCGCCAGCAGCTTGGGGGGGACAAAGAACACTGAAGCTTTCTTT. It yields the protein CASSLGGTKNTEAFF. Full variable domain (outside the CDR3, taken from reference TRBV5-1 and TRBJ1-1): KAGVTQTPRYLIKTRGQQVTLSCSPISGHRSVSWYQQTPGQGLQFLFEYFSETQRNKGNFPGRFSGRQFSNSRSEMNVSTLELGDSALYLCASSLGGTKNTEAFFGQGTRLTVV.

The CDR3 region is CASSAGQGLYEQYF. The DNA of the CDR3 is TGCGCCAGCAGCGCGGGACAGGGGCTCTACGAGCAGTACTTC. The chain has TRBV5-1 and TRBJ2-7, with 10 bases lining up with TRBD1. The CDR3 has 14 amino acids. After removal of 4 bases from V and 3 bases from J, the junction contained 4 bases not matched to a gene. The germline gives CDR1 SGHRS, CDR2 YFSETQ.

The rearrangement joins TRBV12-3 or TRBV12-4 to TRBJ2-2; no clear D gene. The CDR3 is 11 amino acids. With 8 bases removed from V and 7 bases from J, the gap between germline ends came to 8 bases. CDR3 coding DNA: TGTGCCAGCTTTCGAGTCGGGGAGCTGTTTTTT. Its protein product is CASFRVGELFF.

The gene calls are TRBV19 and TRBJ1-2; 9 bases are a match to TRBD1. V lost 5 bases, J lost 6 bases, and 13 bases stayed unmatched. The CDR3 totals 16 residues. Germline loops: CDR1 LNHDA, CDR2 SQIVND (reference sequence). The chain's CDR3 is CASSSPGTGKDHGYTF. CDR3 bases: TGTGCCAGTAGTTCACCAGGGACAGGGAAGGACCATGGCTACACCTTC.

V usage is TRBV12-5 and J usage is TRBJ1-5; 9 bases map to TRBD1. CDR1 and CDR2 from the germline V gene are LGHNT and FRNRAP. CDR3 length: 14 residues. The trim removed 5 bases at V and 6 bases at J, leaving 5 bases unmatched. DNA of the CDR3: TGTGCTAGTGGTCCCGGGACAGGGTCTCAGCCCCAGCATTTT. Its protein product is CASGPGTGSQPQHF.

This chain joins TRBV27 and TRBJ2-5; tentatively, D is TRBD1 (6 bases). Germline loops: CDR1 MNHEY, CDR2 SMNVEV (reference sequence). Trimming took off 5 bases at V and 3 bases at J, with 13 bases between the two ends. The length of the CDR3 is 14 residues. CDR3: CASSPRDTEETQYF. The CDR3 nucleotides are TGTGCCAGCAGTCCCAGGGACACCGAAGAGACCCAGTACTTC.

This chain links TRBV7-9 with TRBJ1-1; 11 positions agree with TRBD1. The CDR3 length is 13 residues. The ends lost 7 bases at V and 3 bases at J; junction bases unmatched: 1. CDR1 SEHNR and CDR2 FQNEAQ come from the germline V gene (reference sequence). The DNA of the CDR3 is TGTGCCAGCACGGGACAGGGGGACACTGAAGCTTTCTTT. This codes for CASTGQGDTEAFF.

The V call is TRBV5-1, the J call TRBJ2-2, with 7 bases that match TRBD2. Germline lookup yields CDR1 SGHRS and CDR2 YFSETQ. CDR3 length equals 15 residues. Trimming removed 2 bases from V and 7 bases from J; junction bases left unmatched: 8. DNA of the CDR3: TGCGCCAGCAGCTTCCGCGGGGGATCAAACGGGGAGCTGTTTTTT. Translated: CASSFRGGSNGELFF.

The genes are TRBV6-5 and TRBJ2-7; the match to TRBD2 covers 9 bases. The CDR3 loop spans 16 amino acids. V was pared by 3 bases and J by 2 bases, with 8 bases of the junction left unmatched. Germline V lookup: CDR1 MNHEY, CDR2 SVGAGI. The CDR3 nucleotides are TGTGCCAGCAGTTATCGTCGGCGCGGGGGGGCCTACGAGCAGTACTTC. This translates into CASSYRRRGGAYEQYF.

This clone occurred once. The gene calls are TRBV3-1 (or the pseudogene TRBV3-2) and TRBJ1-2, with D perhaps TRBD1 (5 bases). The CDR3 sequence is 12 residues long. V was shortened by 10 bases and J by 8 bases, with 17 bases between the two germline ends. Germline values: CDR1 LGHDT, CDR2 YNNKEL (reference sequence). CDR3 amino acids: CATNDPGGGYTF. CDR3 nucleotides: TGTGCCACCAATGATCCGGGGGGAGGCTACACCTTC.

This clone was recorded a few times. The chain is built from TRBV2 and TRBJ1-1; a weak D match, TRBD1 (6 bases). Germline-derived CDR1 and CDR2 are SNHLY and FYNNEI. The germline V and J ends were trimmed by 2 bases and 2 bases, with 12 bases remaining between them. The CDR3 extends over 15 amino acids. The chain's CDR3 is CASSEMGAGNTEAFF. As DNA, the CDR3 is TGTGCCAGCAGTGAAATGGGGGCCGGCAACACTGAAGCTTTCTTT.

This clone was seen more than once but under ten times. The chain employs TRBV7-8 and TRBJ2-6, with TRBD1 matching over 10 bases. Trimming took 5 bases from V and 5 from J; bases not matched to a gene: 18. The CDR3 consists of 20 residues. From germline, CDR1 is SGHVS and CDR2 FQNEAQ. CDR3 in amino acids: CASSKLPRGTGDVRANVLTF. The CDR3 nucleotides read TGTGCCAGCAGCAAACTTCCCCGCGGGACAGGGGATGTCAGGGCCAACGTCCTGACTTTC.

This clone came up once. This chain's CDR3 is CASKPLGQAYEQYF. In DNA form, the CDR3 reads TGTGCCAGCAAACCCTTGGGACAGGCCTACGAGCAGTACTTC. The chain combines TRBV6-5 with TRBJ2-7; TRBD1 agrees at 8 bases. This CDR3 spans 14 amino acids. Germline V gene data show CDR1 as MNHEY and CDR2 as SVGAGI. J gave up 2 bases and V 7 bases, and 7 bases lay outside the gene matches.

The V call is TRBV2, the J call TRBJ2-3, with 8 positions matching TRBD1. Germline V lookup: CDR1 SNHLY, CDR2 FYNNEI. This CDR3 is 14 amino acids long. The V and J ends lost 8 bases and 3 bases, in that order; junction bases with no gene match: 7. The chain's CDR3 is CASSGTGRTDTQYF. DNA for the CDR3: TGTGCCAGCTCCGGGACAGGAAGGACAGATACGCAGTATTTT.

Note on this clone: Relative to the germline gene, one junction end is altered; a read error may explain this. The chain combines TRBV2 with TRBJ2-7, with 8 bases identical to TRBD1. The V gene's germline CDR1 is SNHLY and CDR2 FYNNEI. The CDR3 spans 15 residues. The CDR3 protein is CASRLDRAASHEQYF. The CDR3 DNA is TGTGCCAGCAGACTGGACAGGGCTGCCTCCCACGAGCAGTACTTC.

This clone was detected only a few times. The chain couples TRBV28 to TRBJ1-1; D not certain. This CDR3 comprises 14 residues. Germline loops: CDR1 MDHEN, CDR2 SYDVKM. The ends were cut back, 3 bases at V and 4 bases at J, with 12 bases in the middle. CDR3 region: CASSLNSGSTEAFF. In DNA form, the CDR3 reads TGTGCCAGCAGTTTGAACAGCGGGAGCACTGAAGCTTTCTTT.

This clone occurred once. This chain connects TRBV19 to TRBJ1-5, with D perhaps matching TRBD1 (6 bases). CDR1 LNHDA and CDR2 SQIVND come from the germline V gene (reference sequence). Between the trimmed V and J ends, which lost 5 bases and 0 bases, there was a span of 11 bases. The CDR3 runs to 15 residues. The CDR3 region has the DNA TGTGCCAGTAGTCCGCAGGGGTATAGCAATCAGCCCCAGCATTTT. Translated, it gives CASSPQGYSNQPQHF.